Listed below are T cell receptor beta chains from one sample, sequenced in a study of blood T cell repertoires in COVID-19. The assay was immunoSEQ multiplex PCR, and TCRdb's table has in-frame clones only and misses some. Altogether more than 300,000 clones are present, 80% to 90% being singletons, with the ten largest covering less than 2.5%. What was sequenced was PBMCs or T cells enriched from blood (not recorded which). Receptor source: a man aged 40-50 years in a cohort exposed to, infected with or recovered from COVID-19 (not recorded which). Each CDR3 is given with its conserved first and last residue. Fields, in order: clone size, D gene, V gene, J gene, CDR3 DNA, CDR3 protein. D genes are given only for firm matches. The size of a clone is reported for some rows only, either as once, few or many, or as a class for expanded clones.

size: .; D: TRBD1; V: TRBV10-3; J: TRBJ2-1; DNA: TGTGCCCCCCCGGGACAGGGGGGGAATGAGCAGTTCTTC; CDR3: CAPPGQGGNEQFF
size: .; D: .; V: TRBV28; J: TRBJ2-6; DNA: TGTGCCAGCACTAACGGCGGAGGATCTGGGGCCAACGTCCTGACTTTC; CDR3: CASTNGGGSGANVLTF
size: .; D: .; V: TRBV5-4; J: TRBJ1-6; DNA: TGTGCCAGCAGCTTGGCCACGGCGGTTAATTCACCCCTCCACTTT; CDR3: CASSLATAVNSPLHF
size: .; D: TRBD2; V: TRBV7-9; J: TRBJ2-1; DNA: TGTGCCAGCATCCATCGGGCGGGGGGCCCCTTTAATGAGCAGTTCTTC; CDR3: CASIHRAGGPFNEQFF
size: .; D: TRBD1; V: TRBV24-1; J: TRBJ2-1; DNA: TGTGCCACCAGTGATGCCAGTGGGGACAGGGGCTTCTATGAGCAGTTCTTC; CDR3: CATSDASGDRGFYEQFF
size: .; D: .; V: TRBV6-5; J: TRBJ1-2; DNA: TGTGCCAGCAGTAATGGACAGAACTATGGCTACACCTTC; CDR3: CASSNGQNYGYTF
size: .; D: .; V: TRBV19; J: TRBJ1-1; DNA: TGTGCCAGTAGTGCGGGGGGGACTGAAGCTTTCTTT; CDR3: CASSAGGTEAFF
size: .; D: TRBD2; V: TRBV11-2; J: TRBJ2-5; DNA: TGTGCCAGCAGCTCCACCAGGGACTATAAAGAGACCCAGTACTTC; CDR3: CASSSTRDYKETQYF
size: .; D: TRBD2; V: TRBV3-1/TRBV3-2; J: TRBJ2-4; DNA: TGTGCCAGCAGAAAGACTAGCGGGAGGGGAAACATTCAGTACTTC; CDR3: CASRKTSGRGNIQYF
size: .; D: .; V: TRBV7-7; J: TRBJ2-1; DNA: TGTGCCAGCAGCTTATCAGGGTCCGAGTTCAATGAGCAGTTCTTC; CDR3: CASSLSGSEFNEQFF
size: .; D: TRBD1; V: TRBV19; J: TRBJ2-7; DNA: TGTGCCAGTAGTACCCGACAGGGTCCGAGGGAGCAGTACTTC; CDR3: CASSTRQGPREQYF
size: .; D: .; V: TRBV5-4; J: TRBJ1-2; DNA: TGTGCCAGCAGCTGGAGGGCTGAGGCGTATGGCTACACCTTC; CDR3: CASSWRAEAYGYTF
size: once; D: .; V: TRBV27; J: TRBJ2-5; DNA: TGTGCCAGCAGTCAAAAGGAGGGGGAGACCCAGTACTTC; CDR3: CASSQKEGETQYF
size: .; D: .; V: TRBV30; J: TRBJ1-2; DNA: TGTGCCTGGAGTCCCGACACTCAGTATGGCTACACCTTC; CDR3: CAWSPDTQYGYTF
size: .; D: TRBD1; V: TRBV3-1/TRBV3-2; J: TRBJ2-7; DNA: TGTGCCAGCAGCCAAGGGACCGGGACAGGGGGCAACGAGCAGTACTTC; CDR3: CASSQGTGTGGNEQYF
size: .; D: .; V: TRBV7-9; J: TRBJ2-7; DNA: TGTGCCAGCAGCCTCACGGGAGTATCGGGCTACGAGCAGTACTTC; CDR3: CASSLTGVSGYEQYF
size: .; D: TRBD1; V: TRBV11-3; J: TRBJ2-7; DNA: TGTGCCAGCAGCTTAGGCAGGGGGCAAGTCGACGAGCAGTACTTC; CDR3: CASSLGRGQVDEQYF
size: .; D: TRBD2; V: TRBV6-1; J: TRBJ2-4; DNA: TGTGCCAGCAGTGAAGCGCGCGGTCTAGCGGGAGCCCTAGCCAAAAACATTCAGTACTTC; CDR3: CASSEARGLAGALAKNIQYF
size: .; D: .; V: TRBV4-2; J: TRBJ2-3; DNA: TGTGCCAGCAGCCAAGAGGCAGGGTGGAACACAGATACGCAGTATTTT; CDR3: CASSQEAGWNTDTQYF
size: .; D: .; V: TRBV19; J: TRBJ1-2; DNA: TGTGCCAGTGAAAGTATAGGACATGCAGGAAAACCTTATGGCTACACCTTC; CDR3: CASESIGHAGKPYGYTF
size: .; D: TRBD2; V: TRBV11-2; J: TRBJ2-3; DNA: TGTGCCAGCAGCTTGGGGGGACTAGCGGTTACAGATACGCAGTATTTT; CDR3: CASSLGGLAVTDTQYF
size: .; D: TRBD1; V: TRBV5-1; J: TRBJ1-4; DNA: TGCGCCAGCAGCTCCGGCGGACAGGGGGTCAATGAAAAACTGTTTTTT; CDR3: CASSSGGQGVNEKLFF
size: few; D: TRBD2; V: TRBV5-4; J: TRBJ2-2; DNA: TGTGCCAGCAGCCCGCAGACTAGCGCGAACACCGGGGAGCTGTTTTTT; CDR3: CASSPQTSANTGELFF
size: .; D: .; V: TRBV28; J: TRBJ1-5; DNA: TGTGCCAGCAGGCGCCCGAATCAGCCCCAGCATTTT; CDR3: CASRRPNQPQHF
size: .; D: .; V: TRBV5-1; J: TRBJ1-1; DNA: TGCGCCAGCAGCTTCAGCAGGGAAACTGAAGCTTTCTTT; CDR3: CASSFSRETEAFF
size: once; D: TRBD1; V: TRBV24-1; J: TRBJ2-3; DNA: TGTGCCACCAGTGATCCCCCAGGGACAGGGGGGACTCTAGATACGCAGTATTTT; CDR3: CATSDPPGTGGTLDTQYF
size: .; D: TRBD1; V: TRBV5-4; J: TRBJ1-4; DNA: TGTGCCAGCAGCTTATGGGACAGGGGGAGCGAAAAACTGTTTTTT; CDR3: CASSLWDRGSEKLFF
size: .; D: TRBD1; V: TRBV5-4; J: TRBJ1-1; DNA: TGTGCCAGCAGCTTCAGGGGGGCGAAGGGCACTGAAGCTTTCTTT; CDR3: CASSFRGAKGTEAFF
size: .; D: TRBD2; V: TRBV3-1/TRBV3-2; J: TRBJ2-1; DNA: TGTGCCAGCAGCCCGGGACTAGCGGTAAATGAGCAGTTCTTC; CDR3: CASSPGLAVNEQFF
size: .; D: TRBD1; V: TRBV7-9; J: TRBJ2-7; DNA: TGTGCCAGCAGCCAAGGGACAGGGGAACCCTACGAGCAGTACTTC; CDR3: CASSQGTGEPYEQYF
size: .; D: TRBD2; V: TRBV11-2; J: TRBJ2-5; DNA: TGTGCCAGCAGCCCACTAGCGTACCAAGAGACCCAGTACTTC; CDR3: CASSPLAYQETQYF
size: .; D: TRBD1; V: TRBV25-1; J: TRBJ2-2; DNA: TGTGCCAGCAGTGCCGACAGGGGGCTGGGCACCGGGGAGCTGTTTTTT; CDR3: CASSADRGLGTGELFF
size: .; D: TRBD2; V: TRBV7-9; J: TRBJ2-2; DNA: TGTGCCAGCAGCAAACCGGGACTAGCGGGATCACCGAACACCGGGGAGCTGTTTTTT; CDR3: CASSKPGLAGSPNTGELFF
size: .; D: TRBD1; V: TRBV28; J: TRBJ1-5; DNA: TGTGCCAGCAGGCCGAACAGGGGGAGTCAGCCCCAGCATTTT; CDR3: CASRPNRGSQPQHF